The source of this T cell receptor beta chain is a study of PD-L1 blockade in urothelial cancer. Study details: Patients initiated atezolizumab at some point between 2014 and 2015 at 1,200 mg intravenously every 3 weeks. Blood analysis took place 3 weeks (second dose) and 6 weeks after treatment start.

Regarding this clone: Antigen specificity is unknown.

TCRdb keeps only in-frame clones here, not all; method: immunoSEQ multiplex PCR. This table holds tens of thousands of clones, approximately 80% found once. Study-wide results and limits: Durable-benefit patients showed greater tumor-associated blood clone expansion at 3 weeks.

Each patient presented with locally advanced or metastatic urothelial carcinoma. The germline gives CDR1 DFQATT, CDR2 SNEGSKA (reference sequence). With 3 bases removed from V and 8 bases from J, the gap between germline ends came to 8 bases. CDR3 length: 11 residues. The chain links TRBV20-1 to TRBJ2-1; weak D call: TRBD2 (5 bases). The material sequenced was PBMCs, taken around atezolizumab (anti-PD-L1) treatment. The receptor comes from a man in his 70s with urothelial cancer. The CDR3 nucleotides read TGCAGTGCTAGGCATAGCGATGAGCAGTTCTTC. It is translated as CSARHSDEQFF.